A single sample is the source of the 10 T cell receptor beta chains below, sequenced in a study of T cell responses to AZD1222 COVID-19 vaccine. Some clones are missing from TCRdb's copy, which holds only in-frame ones; the method was immunoSEQ multiplex PCR. This repertoire shows more than 130,000 clones, about nine tenths found once; its top ten account for around 3.5%. Sequences were derived from peripheral blood, sampled on day 0 of AZD1222 vaccination. The source of these receptors is an adult in good health.

This clone was seen more than once but under ten times. The J gene is TRBJ2-7, the V gene TRBV29-1, with D possibly TRBD1 on 6 matching bases. The CDR3 is 12 residues long. V shed 7 bases and J shed 1 base, with 11 bases lying between them. From germline, CDR1 is SQVTM and CDR2 ANQGSEA. CDR3 DNA: TGCAGCGCAAATACAGGGTCCTACGAGCAGTACTTC. It is translated as CSANTGSYEQYF.

The V call is TRBV11-3, the J call TRBJ2-1; TRBD2 might be the D (6 bases). Trimming pared 4 bases from V and 2 bases from J, leaving 15 bases between. From germline, CDR1 is SGHNT and CDR2 YENEEA. The CDR3 consists of 16 residues. CDR3 coding DNA: TGTGCCAGCAGCTCGGAGGGATCCCAACCCTACAATGAGCAGTTCTTC. Translation: CASSSEGSQPYNEQFF.

This clone was seen just once. This chain uses TRBV30 with TRBJ2-7; D unclear. Germline CDR1 GTSNPN, CDR2 SVGIG (reference sequence). Deletions cut 2 bases from V and 3 bases from J, with 5 bases between. The CDR3 runs 11 residues. CDR3 residues: CAWSPSYEQYF. The CDR3 bases are TGTGCCTGGAGTCCCAGCTACGAGCAGTACTTC. The whole variable domain, filled in from reference TRBV30 and TRBJ2-7, reads SQTIHQWPATLVQPVGSPLSLECTVEGTSNPNLYWYRQAAGRGLQLLFYSVGIGQISSEVPQNLSASRPQDRQFILSSKKLLLSDSGFYLCAWSPSYEQYFGPGTRLTVT.

This CDR3 is CASSFRQGVETQYF. CDR3 DNA: TGTGCCAGCAGCTTTCGACAGGGTGTGGAGACCCAGTACTTC. This chain connects TRBV5-4 to TRBJ2-5; 7 bases are a match to TRBD1. Germline V gene lookup returns CDR1 SGHNT and CDR2 YYREEE (reference sequence). J gave up 5 bases and V 2 bases, and 6 bases lay outside the gene matches. The CDR3 is 14 amino acids.

The chain employs TRBV5-5 and TRBJ1-6; 7 nucleotides align to TRBD1. Trimming at V came to 2 bases and at J to 4 bases, leaving 3 bases not matched to a gene. This CDR3 has 15 residues. Germline loops: CDR1 SGHKS, CDR2 YYEKEE (reference sequence). The DNA of the CDR3 is TGTGCCAGCAGCTTCGGGGACAGATATAATTCACCCCTCCACTTT. Translation gives CASSFGDRYNSPLHF.

V usage is TRBV4-2 and J usage is TRBJ2-2; 11 positions agree with TRBD2. CDR1 is LGHNA and CDR2 is YNFKEQ in the germline V gene. The CDR3 is 17 residues long. J lost 0 bases, V lost 2 bases, and 2 bases had no gene match. The DNA of the CDR3 is TGTGCCAGCAGCCAACCGGGACTAGCGGCGAACACCGGGGAGCTGTTTTTT. Amino acid sequence: CASSQPGLAANTGELFF.

The chain is built from TRBV29-1 and TRBJ2-2; D possibly matches TRBD1 or TRBD2 (6 bases each). The CDR3 sequence is 15 residues long. Germline-derived CDR1 and CDR2 are SQVTM and ANQGSEA. The ends were cut back, 7 bases at V and 5 bases at J, with 20 bases in the middle. The DNA for the CDR3 is TGCAGCGGCGTCGCGGGGAACAGGGCGACCGGGGAGCTGTTTTTT. This codes for CSGVAGNRATGELFF.

This clone appeared once. The chain combines TRBV19 with TRBJ2-7, with 7 bases lining up with TRBD1. Germline V gene sequence: CDR1 LNHDA, CDR2 SQIVND (reference sequence). The CDR3 covers 14 residues. With V trimmed by 1 base and J by 4 bases, 4 bases remained unmatched. DNA for the CDR3: TGTGCCAGTAGTATAGGGACAGGTAGTTACGAGCAGTACTTC. It specifies CASSIGTGSYEQYF.

V and J are TRBV21-1 and TRBJ2-7. TRBV21-1 is tagged as a pseudogene. This CDR3 contains 21 residues. In DNA, the CDR3 is TGTGCCAGCAGCAAATCCCCCCCCCATCGGGCCTCTACCGGTGGATCCTACGAGCAGTACTTC. It is translated as CASSKSPPHRASTGGSYEQYF.

The chain combines TRBV25-1 with TRBJ2-2; 8 bases fit TRBD2. Germline assignment: CDR1 MGHDK and CDR2 SYGVNS. CDR3 length: 14 amino acids. Losses at the gene ends were 7 bases for V and 7 bases for J; bases not matched to a gene: 8. This CDR3 is CASTTGTRVGELFF. DNA of the CDR3: TGTGCCAGCACTACCGGGACTAGAGTCGGGGAGCTGTTTTTT.